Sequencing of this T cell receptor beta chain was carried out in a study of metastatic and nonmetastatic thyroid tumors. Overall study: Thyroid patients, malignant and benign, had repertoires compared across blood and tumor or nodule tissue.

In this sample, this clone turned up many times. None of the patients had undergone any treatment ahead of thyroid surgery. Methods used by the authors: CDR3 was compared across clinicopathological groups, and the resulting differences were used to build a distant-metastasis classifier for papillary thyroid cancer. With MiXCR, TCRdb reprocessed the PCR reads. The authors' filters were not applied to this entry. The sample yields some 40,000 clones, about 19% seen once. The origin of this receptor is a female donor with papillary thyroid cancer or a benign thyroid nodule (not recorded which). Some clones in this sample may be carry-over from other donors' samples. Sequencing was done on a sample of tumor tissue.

The CDR3 bases are TGTGCCAGCAGTTCCCTCAGCCTGACTAGCGGGAGCGTTGCAGATACGCAGTATTTT. This encodes CASSSLSLTSGSVADTQYF. The genes are TRBV28 and TRBJ2-3, with TRBD2 matching over 12 bases. Germline V lookup: CDR1 MDHEN, CDR2 SYDVKM. The junction had 15 bases not matched to a gene; V was cut back by 4 bases and J by 4 bases. The CDR3 extends over 19 amino acids.